This is a list of T cell receptor beta chains from one sample in a study of Ad26.COV2.S vaccination and SARS-CoV-2 variants. Repertoires were generated with immunoSEQ multiplex PCR, while TCRdb's copy carries only in-frame clones and drops some. The sample carries some 350,000 clones, approximately 90% recorded once. Sequences were derived from peripheral blood, sampled after recovery from COVID-19. The receptors come from a human donor who had recovered from COVID-19. Each CDR3 is given with its conserved first and last residue. The order of the fields is J gene, clone size, V gene, D gene, CDR3 protein, CDR3 DNA. A D gene is named only where the DNA matches it firmly. Clone size is shown for a subset of rows, as once, few, many or a class of expanded clone.

>TRBJ1-1|.|TRBV6-5|.
CANRVARTEAFF
TGTGCCAACCGGGTGGCGAGGACTGAAGCTTTCTTT
>TRBJ1-6|.|TRBV7-6|TRBD1
CASSHRDRDSPLHF
TGTGCCAGCAGTCATCGGGACAGAGATTCACCCCTCCACTTT
>TRBJ1-2|.|TRBV5-4|TRBD1
CASSFSLDRRYGYTF
TGTGCCAGCAGCTTTTCCTTGGACAGGCGCTATGGCTACACCTTC
>TRBJ1-1|.|TRBV6-6|TRBD1
CASSSRTGPTEAFF
TGTGCCAGCAGTTCCAGGACAGGACCTACTGAAGCTTTCTTT
>TRBJ2-1|.|TRBV7-9|.
CASSYPVGGGLWNEQFF
TGTGCCAGCAGCTATCCGGTAGGGGGGGGCCTTTGGAATGAGCAGTTCTTC
>TRBJ2-2|.|TRBV12-3/TRBV12-4|.
CASSFGWTGELFF
TGTGCCAGCAGTTTTGGATGGACCGGGGAGCTGTTTTTT
>TRBJ1-5|.|TRBV18|.
CTSSPANSNQPQHF
TGTACCAGCTCACCAGCTAATAGCAATCAGCCCCAGCATTTT
>TRBJ1-1|.|TRBV3-1/TRBV3-2|.
CASSQGGGGRAFF
TGTGCCAGCAGCCAAGGAGGTGGGGGACGGGCTTTCTTT
>TRBJ2-7|once|TRBV3-1/TRBV3-2|.
CASSHPDSSYEQYF
TGTGCCAGCAGCCACCCCGACTCATCATACGAGCAGTACTTC
>TRBJ1-5|.|TRBV6-5|.
CASSETQPQHF
TGTGCCAGCAGCGAGACTCAGCCCCAGCATTTT
>TRBJ1-6|.|TRBV27|.
CASSPGGRHNSPLHF
TGTGCCAGCAGTCCTGGGGGACGTCACAATTCACCCCTCCACTTT
>TRBJ2-7|.|TRBV6-5|.
CASSYSGSSYEQYF
TGTGCCAGCAGTTACTCGGGCAGCTCCTACGAGCAGTACTTC
>TRBJ2-3|.|TRBV7-8|.
CASSLSRPGNADTQYF
TGTGCCAGCAGCTTATCTAGGCCAGGAAATGCAGATACGCAGTATTTT
>TRBJ1-4|.|TRBV2|TRBD1
CASRDRPEEKLFF
TGTGCCAGCAGGGACAGGCCTGAGGAAAAACTGTTTTTT
>TRBJ1-1|.|TRBV4-2|.
CASGGAGWNTEAFF
TGTGCCAGCGGGGGGGCGGGGTGGAACACTGAAGCTTTCTTT
>TRBJ2-7|.|TRBV4-2|TRBD2
CASSQEVGGYEQYF
TGTGCCAGCAGCCAAGAAGTCGGGGGGTACGAGCAGTACTTC
>TRBJ1-3|few|TRBV5-1|.
CASSPDNSGNTIYF
TGCGCCAGCAGCCCGGACAACTCTGGAAACACCATATATTTT
>TRBJ1-4|.|TRBV28|TRBD1
CASSGTGARGEKLFF
TGTGCCAGCAGTGGGACAGGGGCTCGAGGAGAAAAACTGTTTTTT
>TRBJ2-5|.|TRBV5-1|TRBD2
CASSRPGLEQETQYF
TGCGCCAGCAGCCGTCCGGGACTAGAACAAGAGACCCAGTACTTC
>TRBJ1-4|.|TRBV27|TRBD1
CASSPRDRVTEKLFF
TGTGCCAGCAGTCCGCGGGACAGGGTGACTGAAAAACTGTTTTTT
>TRBJ1-1|.|TRBV18|.
CASSPQTQGAAEQAFF
TGTGCCAGCTCACCCCAAACACAAGGGGCGGCCGAACAAGCTTTCTTT
>TRBJ2-3|few|TRBV7-7|.
CASSLGLRDTQYF
TGTGCCAGCAGCTTAGGTCTTAGGGATACGCAGTATTTT
>TRBJ2-7|.|TRBV7-6|.
CASSLEQGGNYEQYF
TGTGCCAGCAGCTTAGAACAGGGAGGGAACTACGAGCAGTACTTC
>TRBJ1-1|.|TRBV18|.
CASSPLGEPDTEAFF
TGTGCCAGCTCACCCCTGGGCGAGCCAGACACTGAAGCTTTCTTT
>TRBJ2-7|.|TRBV11-1|TRBD1
CASSPRRDSGYEQYF
TGTGCCAGCAGCCCCCGCCGGGACAGCGGCTACGAGCAGTACTTC
>TRBJ2-5|.|TRBV4-1|.
CASSQGGLGETQYF
TGCGCCAGCAGCCAAGGGGGGCTTGGAGAGACCCAGTACTTC
>TRBJ2-5|.|TRBV6-5|.
CASSLLDRVKETQYF
TGTGCCAGCAGTCTATTGGACAGAGTAAAAGAGACCCAGTACTTC
>TRBJ1-6|.|TRBV19|TRBD1
CASSGPPGGSPLHF
TGTGCCAGTAGTGGCCCCCCAGGGGGATCACCCCTCCACTTT
>TRBJ1-1|.|TRBV5-1|TRBD1
CASSSPGQVLEAFF
TGCGCCAGCAGCTCCCCGGGACAGGTGTTAGAGGCTTTCTTT
>TRBJ2-3|.|TRBV5-4|TRBD1
CASSPTGALSTDTQYF
TGTGCCAGCAGCCCGACAGGGGCCCTCTCCACAGATACGCAGTATTTT
>TRBJ1-3|once|TRBV9|.
CASSGGPGNTIYF
TGTGCCAGCAGCGGGGGGCCGGGAAACACCATATATTTT
>TRBJ1-4|.|TRBV2|.
CASSEQANEKLFF
TGTGCCAGCAGTGAGCAGGCGAATGAAAAACTGTTTTTT
>TRBJ1-1|.|TRBV7-9|.
CASTGGDTEAFF
TGTGCCAGCACCGGAGGTGACACTGAAGCTTTCTTT
>TRBJ1-4|.|TRBV13|TRBD1
CASSLGPTGPNEKLFF
TGTGCCAGCAGCTTAGGGCCGACAGGGCCTAATGAAAAACTGTTTTTT
>TRBJ1-2|.|TRBV23-1|.
CASSQAPPLWNYGYTF
TGCGCCAGCAGTCAAGCCCCCCCCTTGTGGAACTATGGCTACACCTTC
>TRBJ1-1|once|TRBV7-2|.
CASATPGGRWDTEAFF
TGTGCCAGCGCTACCCCCGGGGGGCGCTGGGACACTGAAGCTTTCTTT
>TRBJ2-1|.|TRBV12-2|.
CASRFKTGGRQGCNPYNEQFF
TGTGCAAGTCGCTTTAAGACCGGTGGGAGGCAGGGTTGTAACCCCTACAATGAGCAGTTCTTC